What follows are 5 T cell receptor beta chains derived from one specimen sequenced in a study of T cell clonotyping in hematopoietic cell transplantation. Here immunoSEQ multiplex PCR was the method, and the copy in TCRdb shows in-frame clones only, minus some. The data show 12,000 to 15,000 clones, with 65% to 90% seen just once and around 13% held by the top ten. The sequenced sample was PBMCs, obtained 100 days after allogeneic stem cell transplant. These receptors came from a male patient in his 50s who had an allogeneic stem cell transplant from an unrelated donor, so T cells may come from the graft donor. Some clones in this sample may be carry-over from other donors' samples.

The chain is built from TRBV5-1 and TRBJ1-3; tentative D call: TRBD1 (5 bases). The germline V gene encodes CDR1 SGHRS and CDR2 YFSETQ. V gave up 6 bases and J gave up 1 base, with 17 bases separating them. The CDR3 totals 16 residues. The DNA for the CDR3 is TGCGCCAGCAAAAACCACCCAGGGTCATCTGGAAACACCATATATTTT. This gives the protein CASKNHPGSSGNTIYF.

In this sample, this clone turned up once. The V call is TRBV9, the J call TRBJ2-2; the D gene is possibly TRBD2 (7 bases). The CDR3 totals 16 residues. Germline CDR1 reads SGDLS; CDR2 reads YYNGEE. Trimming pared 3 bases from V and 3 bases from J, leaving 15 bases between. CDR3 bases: TGTGCCAGCAGCGCAAGGGGGAGGGGGGACACCGGGGAGCTGTTTTTT. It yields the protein CASSARGRGDTGELFF.

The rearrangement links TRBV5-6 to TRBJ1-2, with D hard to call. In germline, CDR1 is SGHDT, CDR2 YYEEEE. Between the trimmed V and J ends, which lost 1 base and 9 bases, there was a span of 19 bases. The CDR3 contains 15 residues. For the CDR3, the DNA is TGTGCCAGCAGCTTGTGGGTGGAGCAACCACAAAGCTACACCTTC. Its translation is CASSLWVEQPQSYTF.

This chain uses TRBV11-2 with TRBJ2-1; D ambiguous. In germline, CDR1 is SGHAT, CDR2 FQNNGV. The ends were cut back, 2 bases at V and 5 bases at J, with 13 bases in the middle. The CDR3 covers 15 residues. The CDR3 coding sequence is TGTGCCAGCAGCTTATGGGGTTGGGCAAACAATGAGCAGTTCTTC. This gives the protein CASSLWGWANNEQFF.

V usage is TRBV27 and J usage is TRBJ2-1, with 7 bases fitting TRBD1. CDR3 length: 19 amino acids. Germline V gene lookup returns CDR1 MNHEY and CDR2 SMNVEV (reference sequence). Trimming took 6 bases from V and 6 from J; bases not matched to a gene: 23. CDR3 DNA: TGTGCCAGCAGACGAAAGGCCTGGGTCGACAGGGCCCCGGGCAATGAGCAGTTCTTC. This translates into CASRRKAWVDRAPGNEQFF.